This paragraph reports one TCR beta chain. Germline assignment: CDR1 MDHEN and CDR2 SYDVKM. The CDR3 is 16 amino acids. Losses at the gene ends were 4 bases for V and 6 bases for J; bases not matched to a gene: 6. Per the original methods: Estimates of nucleated cell counts were drawn from the amplification of reference gene primers. Profiled with immunoSEQ multiplex PCR; TCRdb holds only in-frame clones, not every one. V and J calls and clone size are given by that table; D and trimming were obtained from the DNA. The sample comprises 380,000 or so clones, around 92% of which are singletons, and more than 1% rests with the top ten. This entry is derived from a study of blood T cell repertoires in COVID-19.

The V call is TRBV28, the J call TRBJ2-5; 15 nucleotides agree with TRBD2. The specimen sequenced was peripheral blood. The sequence derives from a man aged 35-49 years with acute or convalescent COVID-19. The CDR3: CASSSKGLAGGKTQYF. CDR3 nucleotide sequence: TGTGCCAGCAGTTCCAAAGGACTAGCGGGAGGGAAGACCCAGTACTTC.